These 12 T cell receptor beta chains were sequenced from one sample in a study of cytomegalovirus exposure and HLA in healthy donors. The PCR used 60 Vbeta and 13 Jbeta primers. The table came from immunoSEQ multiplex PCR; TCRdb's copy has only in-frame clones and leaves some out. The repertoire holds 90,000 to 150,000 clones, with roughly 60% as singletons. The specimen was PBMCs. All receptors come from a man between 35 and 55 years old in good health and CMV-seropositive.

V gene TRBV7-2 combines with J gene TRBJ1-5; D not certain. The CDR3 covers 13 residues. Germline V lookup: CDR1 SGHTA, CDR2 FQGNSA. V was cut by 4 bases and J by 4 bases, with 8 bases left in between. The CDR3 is CASSSNGNQPQHF. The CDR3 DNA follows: TGTGCCAGCAGCTCGAACGGGAATCAGCCCCAGCATTTT.

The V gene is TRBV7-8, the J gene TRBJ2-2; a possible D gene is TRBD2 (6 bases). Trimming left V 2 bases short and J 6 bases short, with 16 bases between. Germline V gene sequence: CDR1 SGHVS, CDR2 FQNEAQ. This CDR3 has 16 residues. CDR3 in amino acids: CASSLSPRGIAGELFF. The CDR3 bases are TGTGCCAGCAGCTTATCTCCGCGGGGAATAGCCGGGGAGCTGTTTTTT.

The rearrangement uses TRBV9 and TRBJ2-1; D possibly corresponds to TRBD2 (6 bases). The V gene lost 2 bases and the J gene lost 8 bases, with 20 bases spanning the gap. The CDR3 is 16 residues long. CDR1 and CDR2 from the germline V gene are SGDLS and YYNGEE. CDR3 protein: CASSVSRLGLRDEQFF. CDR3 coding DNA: TGTGCCAGCAGCGTCTCTAGACTAGGGCTGCGGGATGAGCAGTTCTTC. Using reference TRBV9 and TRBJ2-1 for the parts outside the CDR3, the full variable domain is DSGVTQTPKHLITATGQRVTLRCSPRSGDLSVYWYQQSLDQGLQFLIQYYNGEERAKGNILERFSAQQFPDLHSELNLSSLELGDSALYFCASSVSRLGLRDEQFFGPGTRLTVL.

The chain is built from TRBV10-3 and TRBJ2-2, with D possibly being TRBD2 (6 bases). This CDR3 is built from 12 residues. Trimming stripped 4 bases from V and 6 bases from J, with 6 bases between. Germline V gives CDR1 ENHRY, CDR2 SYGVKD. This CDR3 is CAISGGAGELFF. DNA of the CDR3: TGTGCCATCAGTGGGGGGGCCGGGGAGCTGTTTTTT.

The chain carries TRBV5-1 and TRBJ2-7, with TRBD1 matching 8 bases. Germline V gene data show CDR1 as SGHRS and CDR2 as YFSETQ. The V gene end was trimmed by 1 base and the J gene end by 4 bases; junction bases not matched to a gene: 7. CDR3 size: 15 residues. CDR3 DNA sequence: TGCGCCAGCAGCTTGACCGGACAGGGTGGTTACGAGCAGTACTTC. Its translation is CASSLTGQGGYEQYF. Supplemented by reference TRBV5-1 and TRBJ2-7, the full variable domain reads KAGVTQTPRYLIKTRGQQVTLSCSPISGHRSVSWYQQTPGQGLQFLFEYFSETQRNKGNFPGRFSGRQFSNSRSEMNVSTLELGDSALYLCASSLTGQGGYEQYFGPGTRLTVT.

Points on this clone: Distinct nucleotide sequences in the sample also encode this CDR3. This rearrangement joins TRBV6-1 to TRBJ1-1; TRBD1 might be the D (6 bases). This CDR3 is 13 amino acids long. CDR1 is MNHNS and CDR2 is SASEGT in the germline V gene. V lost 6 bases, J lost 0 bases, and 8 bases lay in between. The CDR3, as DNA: TGTGCCAGCAGGGACAGCTTGAACACTGAAGCTTTCTTT. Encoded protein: CASRDSLNTEAFF.

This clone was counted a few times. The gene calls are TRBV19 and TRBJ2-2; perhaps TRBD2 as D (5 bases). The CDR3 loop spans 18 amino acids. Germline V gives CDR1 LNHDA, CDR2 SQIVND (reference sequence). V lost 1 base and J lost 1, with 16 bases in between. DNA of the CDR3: TGTGCCAGTAGTATAGTAATTCGGCGGGCTGGGAACACCGGGGAGCTGTTTTTT. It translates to CASSIVIRRAGNTGELFF. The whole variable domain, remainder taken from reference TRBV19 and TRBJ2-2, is DGGITQSPKYLFRKEGQNVTLSCEQNLNHDAMYWYRQDPGQGLRLIYYSQIVNDFQKGDIAEGYSVSREKKESFPLTVTSAQKNPTAFYLCASSIVIRRAGNTGELFFGEGSRLTVL.

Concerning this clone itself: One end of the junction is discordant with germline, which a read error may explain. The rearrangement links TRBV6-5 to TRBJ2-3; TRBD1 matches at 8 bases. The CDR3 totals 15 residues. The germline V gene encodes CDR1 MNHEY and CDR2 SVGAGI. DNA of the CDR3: TGTGACAGCAGTTACTCGACAGGGGCCGCAGATACGCAGTATTTT. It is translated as CDSSYSTGAADTQYF.

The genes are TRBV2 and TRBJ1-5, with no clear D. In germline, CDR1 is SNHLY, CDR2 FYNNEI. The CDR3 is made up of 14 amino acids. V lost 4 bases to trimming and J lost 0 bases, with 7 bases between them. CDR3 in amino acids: CASSVQHSNQPQHF. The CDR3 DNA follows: TGTGCCAGCAGTGTACAGCATAGCAATCAGCCCCAGCATTTT.

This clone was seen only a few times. CDR3 nucleotide sequence: TGTGCCAGTAGGAGTGAGGATACGCAGTATTTT. This sequence encodes CASRSEDTQYF. The rearrangement links TRBV19 to TRBJ2-3; unclear D gene. V was clipped by 6 bases and J by 6 bases, with 7 bases between them. Germline V gene lookup returns CDR1 LNHDA and CDR2 SQIVND (reference sequence). This CDR3 contains 11 residues.

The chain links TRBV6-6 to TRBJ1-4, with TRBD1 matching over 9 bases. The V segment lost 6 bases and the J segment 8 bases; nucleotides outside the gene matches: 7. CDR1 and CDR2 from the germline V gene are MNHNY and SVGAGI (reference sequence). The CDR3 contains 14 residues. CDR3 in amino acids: CASSSGTGREKLFF. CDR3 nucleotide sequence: TGTGCCAGCAGCTCCGGGACAGGGCGCGAAAAACTGTTTTTT.

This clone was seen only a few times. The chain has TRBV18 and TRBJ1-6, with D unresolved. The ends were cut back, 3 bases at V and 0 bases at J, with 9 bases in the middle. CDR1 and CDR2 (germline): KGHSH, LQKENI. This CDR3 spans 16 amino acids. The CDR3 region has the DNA TGTGCCAGCTCACCCGACATGAGCTCCTATAATTCACCCCTCCACTTT. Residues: CASSPDMSSYNSPLHF.